The text below deals with one TCR beta chain. Its antigen is undetermined. The CDR3 contains 14 residues. Germline-derived CDR1 and CDR2 are SQVTM and ANQGSEA. The V end was cut by 4 bases, the J end by 0 bases, with 12 bases between. The data were taken from a study of T cell responses to AZD1222 COVID-19 vaccine. Study details: Pooling of second doses given at about 4 or about 12 weeks was done.

Whole-study results and caveats: None of the repertoires were sampled until the peak T cell response had passed. White British ancestry dominated among donors, who included more females, and clonal diversity was possibly underestimated. Seropositive status at baseline applied to only six AZD1222 recipients.

Clones were read by immunoSEQ multiplex PCR, and TCRdb kept only the in-frame ones, dropping some. The sample includes over 150,000 clones, just over 85% of them seen just once. The clonotype was recovered from an adult in good health. Sequencing used peripheral blood, obtained on day 0 of AZD1222 vaccination. The chain carries TRBV29-1 and TRBJ1-1; possibly TRBD1 for D (5 bases). Written as DNA, the CDR3 is TGCAGCGTTGTCGTTAGGGGTTTGAACACTGAAGCTTTCTTT. Translated, it gives CSVVVRGLNTEAFF.